Below, 21 T cell receptor beta chains from the same sample are listed, as sequenced in a study of shared clonotypes between healthy human individuals. The method was immunoSEQ multiplex PCR; TCRdb's version includes in-frame clones alone and lacks a portion of them. The sample comprises over 2 million clones, approximately 95% of which are singletons, and roughly 0.13% rests with the top ten. Sequencing was carried out using naive CD4+ T cells sorted from blood. Described subset: CD45RA+ positively selected. Source of these receptors: a man aged 18 to 30 in good health.

This chain links TRBV30 with TRBJ1-2; 7 bases align to TRBD1. The ends lost 3 bases at V and 4 bases at J; junction bases unmatched: 14. The CDR3 loop spans 16 amino acids. Germline CDR1 reads GTSNPN; CDR2 reads SVGIG (reference sequence). The CDR3 protein is CAWRGTGARSIYGYTF. The CDR3 bases are TGTGCCTGGAGGGGTACAGGGGCTCGGAGCATCTATGGCTACACCTTC.

This rearrangement joins TRBV2 to TRBJ1-4; D might be TRBD1 (5 bases). This CDR3 has 14 amino acids. V was shortened by 11 bases and J by 5 bases, with 18 bases between the two germline ends. Per germline, CDR1 SNHLY and CDR2 FYNNEI. CDR3 sequence: CAAQGGAPNEKLFF. The CDR3 region has the DNA TGTGCCGCCCAAGGTGGGGCGCCGAATGAAAAACTGTTTTTT.

The rearrangement uses TRBV2 and TRBJ2-7; D is possibly TRBD2 (5 bases). Germline V gene data show CDR1 as SNHLY and CDR2 as FYNNEI. The CDR3 has 14 residues. Trimming shortened V by 5 bases and J by 2 bases, and 13 bases separated the two germline ends. The CDR3 protein is CASSSELGPYEQYF. The DNA of the CDR3 is TGTGCCAGCAGTTCAGAACTAGGGCCCTACGAGCAGTACTTC.

CDR3 protein: CASSTPDRADTQYF. The CDR3, as DNA: TGCGCCAGCAGCACCCCGGACAGGGCTGATACGCAGTATTTT. V gene TRBV5-1 combines with J gene TRBJ2-3, with 8 nucleotides matching TRBD1. This CDR3 has 14 residues. J gave up 6 bases and V 4 bases, and 7 bases lay outside the gene matches. Germline loops: CDR1 SGHRS, CDR2 YFSETQ.

The chain recombines TRBV11-2 with TRBJ1-5; tentatively, D is TRBD1 (5 bases). Germline CDR1 and CDR2: SGHAT and FQNNGV. The length of the CDR3 is 15 residues. V was clipped by 5 bases and J by 5 bases, with 16 bases between them. The CDR3 protein is CASSQLGVNHQPQHF. CDR3 in DNA: TGTGCCAGCAGCCAATTGGGGGTTAACCATCAGCCCCAGCATTTT.

Note on this clone: Other DNA sequences in this specimen translate into the identical CDR3. The CDR3 loop reads CSVREETQYF. CDR3 nucleotide sequence: TGCAGCGTTAGAGAAGAGACCCAGTACTTC. The gene calls are TRBV29-1 and TRBJ2-5, with D unresolved. The CDR3 has 10 amino acids. V was pared by 5 bases and J by 3 bases, with 4 bases between. Germline assignment: CDR1 SQVTM and CDR2 ANQGSEA.

J is TRBJ2-1 and V is TRBV2; D gene uncertain. V was trimmed by 2 bases and J by 6 bases, leaving 5 bases between them. CDR1 is SNHLY and CDR2 is FYNNEI in the germline V gene. The length of the CDR3 is 12 residues. The chain's CDR3 is CASSESANEQFF. The CDR3 DNA reads as TGTGCCAGCAGTGAATCGGCCAATGAGCAGTTCTTC.

The chain has TRBV5-6 and TRBJ1-2; TRBD1 agrees at 9 bases. V trimming: 2 bases; J trimming: 4 bases; junction bases outside the gene matches: 3. The CDR3 is 14 amino acids. Germline loops: CDR1 SGHDT, CDR2 YYEEEE. CDR3 nucleotides: TGTGCCAGCAGCTTCGACAGGGGGAGCTATGGCTACACCTTC. This gives the protein CASSFDRGSYGYTF.

DNA of the CDR3: TGTGCCAGCAGTGAAGCGGGCAGCTCTGGAAACACCATATATTTT. The encoded protein is CASSEAGSSGNTIYF. The chain uses TRBV2 and TRBJ1-3; D ambiguous. The length of the CDR3 is 15 residues. The germline V gene encodes CDR1 SNHLY and CDR2 FYNNEI. V gave up 0 bases and J gave up 0 bases, with 6 bases separating them.

This clone has just one count. The same CDR3 arises from other DNA sequences in this sample as well. The J gene is TRBJ2-3, the V gene TRBV5-1, with D maybe TRBD1 (5 bases). CDR3 length: 15 amino acids. The V gene's germline CDR1 is SGHRS and CDR2 YFSETQ. Trimming took 0 bases from V and 3 from J, leaving 11 bases between them. This chain's CDR3 is CASSLGLPGTDTQYF. CDR3 in DNA: TGCGCCAGCAGCTTGGGACTTCCAGGGACAGATACGCAGTATTTT.

The chain uses TRBV7-2 and TRBJ2-7; D unresolved. The CDR3 has 12 residues. V was cut by 0 bases and J by 6 bases, with 6 bases left in between. Germline V CDR1 and CDR2: SGHTA, FQGNSA. The DNA of the CDR3 is TGTGCCAGCAGCTTAGCGACCGCCGAGCAGTACTTC. Translation gives CASSLATAEQYF. Filled out from reference TRBV7-2 and TRBJ2-7, the complete variable domain reads GAGVSQSPSNKVTEKGKDVELRCDPISGHTALYWYRQSLGQGLEFLIYFQGNSAPDKSGLPSDRFSAERTGGSVSTLTIQRTQQEDSAVYLCASSLATAEQYFGPGTRLTVT.

The chain combines TRBV28 with TRBJ2-7, with D perhaps matching TRBD2 (6 bases). Germline-derived CDR1 and CDR2 are MDHEN and SYDVKM. The CDR3 consists of 14 residues. Trimming cost V 2 bases and J 3 bases, with 11 bases left between them. Written as DNA, the CDR3 is TGTGCCAGCAGTTTAGTCTCGGGAGTCTACGAGCAGTACTTC. Protein: CASSLVSGVYEQYF.

The gene calls are TRBV5-1 and TRBJ1-1; TRBD1 aligns across 7 bases. The germline V gene has CDR1 SGHRS and CDR2 YFSETQ. The CDR3 is 15 residues long. V trimming: 3 bases; J trimming: 5 bases; junction bases outside the gene matches: 10. CDR3 in DNA: TGCGCCAGCAGCTCTCGGACAGGAGGCGCGACTGAAGCTTTCTTT. Its protein is CASSSRTGGATEAFF.

The chain has TRBV10-3 and TRBJ1-1, with 9 bases matching TRBD1. The CDR3 spans 13 residues. Looked up from germline, CDR1 is ENHRY and CDR2 is SYGVKD. The V gene end was trimmed by 9 bases and the J gene end by 0 bases; junction bases not matched to a gene: 2. The CDR3 DNA reads as TGTGCCATACGGACAGGGGTGAACACTGAAGCTTTCTTT. Protein sequence: CAIRTGVNTEAFF.

The chain employs TRBV7-8 and TRBJ1-6; D is unclear. Germline V gene lookup returns CDR1 SGHVS and CDR2 FQNEAQ. Trimming took off 4 bases at V and 7 bases at J, with 8 bases between the two ends. The CDR3 has 13 amino acids. CDR3 region: CASSSDRNSPLHF. The CDR3 bases are TGTGCCAGCAGCTCGGATCGGAATTCACCCCTCCACTTT.

Details on this clone: A junction boundary mismatches the germline segment, possibly from a read error. The V gene is TRBV27, the J gene TRBJ2-3; 9 nucleotides agree with TRBD1. The V gene's germline CDR1 is MNHEY and CDR2 SMNVEV (reference sequence). This CDR3 is 13 amino acids long. The CDR3, as DNA: TGTGCCAGCTCCCCTCTCTCCGGGACAGGGTGGCATTTT. As protein: CASSPLSGTGWHF.

The V gene is TRBV4-3, the J gene TRBJ1-5; D ambiguous. CDR3 length equals 14 residues. V lost 1 base and J lost 1, with 5 bases in between. Germline V gives CDR1 LGHNA, CDR2 YSLEER. In DNA form, the CDR3 reads TGCGCCAGCAGCCAAGTAGAGAGCAATCAGCCCCAGCATTTT. Translated, it gives CASSQVESNQPQHF.

This chain links TRBV5-6 with TRBJ1-1; D unclear. The V end lost 0 bases, the J end lost 5 bases, and 23 bases lay between the germline ends. The CDR3 contains 18 residues. From germline, CDR1 is SGHDT and CDR2 YYEEEE. The CDR3 sequence is CASSLGLFFGRTGTEAFF. DNA of the CDR3: TGTGCCAGCAGCTTGGGGCTATTTTTCGGCAGGACGGGGACTGAAGCTTTCTTT.

The chain carries TRBV7-8 and TRBJ2-5, with TRBD1 matching over 7 bases. Losses at the gene ends were 10 bases for V and 2 bases for J; bases not matched to a gene: 13. The CDR3 totals 15 residues. The germline CDR1 and CDR2 sequences are SGHVS and FQNEAQ. The CDR3 reads CATTLQGQYQETQYF. Written as DNA, the CDR3 is TGTGCCACGACCCTACAGGGGCAATATCAAGAGACCCAGTACTTC.

The chain uses TRBV19 and TRBJ2-3; 8 positions match TRBD2. Germline CDR1 reads LNHDA; CDR2 reads SQIVND (reference sequence). The CDR3 length is 15 residues. V gave up 3 bases and J gave up 4 bases; unmatched junction bases: 6. The CDR3 sequence is CASSIGSGGADTQYF. CDR3 bases: TGTGCCAGTAGTATCGGGAGCGGGGGCGCAGATACGCAGTATTTT.

As regards this clone: The sample carries other DNA sequences with the same CDR3. The chain joins TRBV27 to TRBJ1-1, with TRBD1 as a possible D gene (6 bases). Germline CDR1 and CDR2: MNHEY and SMNVEV (reference sequence). The CDR3 runs to 13 residues. Trimming removed 5 bases from V and 4 bases from J, with 11 bases in between. In nucleotides, the CDR3 is TGTGCCAGCAGTCTACAGGGTTTCACTGAAGCTTTCTTT. Protein product: CASSLQGFTEAFF.